This T cell receptor (beta chain) was documented in a study of shared clonotypes between healthy human individuals. About the study: Donors had three CD4 naive, three CD4 memory, two CD8 naive and one CD8 memory plate apiece.

CDR1 and CDR2 from the germline V gene are SGHRS and YFSETQ. This CDR3 comprises 14 residues. The V gene lost 4 bases and the J gene lost 2 bases, with 11 bases spanning the gap. Points on this clone: Its antigen is still unknown. The same CDR3 can be traced to other DNA sequences in this sample.

Every donor was a Caucasian adult from Nashville, Tennessee. Study-wide findings and caveats: Memory subsets generally showed lower estimated richness than naive subsets. Clonotype sharing among the donors was expected to vary with sequencing depth.

Repertoires were generated with immunoSEQ multiplex PCR, while TCRdb's copy carries only in-frame clones and drops some. Of around 700,000 clones detected, 72% appear once; the ten largest clones hold about 1.7%. Sequenced sample: memory CD4+ T cells sorted from blood. Subset given: CD45RA-negative fraction. The chain joins TRBV5-1 to TRBJ2-3, with D tentatively TRBD1 or TRBD2 (5 bases each). This TCR came from a woman in her 30s in good health. The CDR3: CASSPGTLTDTQYF. The DNA of the CDR3 is TGCGCCAGCAGCCCGGGGACGCTCACAGATACGCAGTATTTT.